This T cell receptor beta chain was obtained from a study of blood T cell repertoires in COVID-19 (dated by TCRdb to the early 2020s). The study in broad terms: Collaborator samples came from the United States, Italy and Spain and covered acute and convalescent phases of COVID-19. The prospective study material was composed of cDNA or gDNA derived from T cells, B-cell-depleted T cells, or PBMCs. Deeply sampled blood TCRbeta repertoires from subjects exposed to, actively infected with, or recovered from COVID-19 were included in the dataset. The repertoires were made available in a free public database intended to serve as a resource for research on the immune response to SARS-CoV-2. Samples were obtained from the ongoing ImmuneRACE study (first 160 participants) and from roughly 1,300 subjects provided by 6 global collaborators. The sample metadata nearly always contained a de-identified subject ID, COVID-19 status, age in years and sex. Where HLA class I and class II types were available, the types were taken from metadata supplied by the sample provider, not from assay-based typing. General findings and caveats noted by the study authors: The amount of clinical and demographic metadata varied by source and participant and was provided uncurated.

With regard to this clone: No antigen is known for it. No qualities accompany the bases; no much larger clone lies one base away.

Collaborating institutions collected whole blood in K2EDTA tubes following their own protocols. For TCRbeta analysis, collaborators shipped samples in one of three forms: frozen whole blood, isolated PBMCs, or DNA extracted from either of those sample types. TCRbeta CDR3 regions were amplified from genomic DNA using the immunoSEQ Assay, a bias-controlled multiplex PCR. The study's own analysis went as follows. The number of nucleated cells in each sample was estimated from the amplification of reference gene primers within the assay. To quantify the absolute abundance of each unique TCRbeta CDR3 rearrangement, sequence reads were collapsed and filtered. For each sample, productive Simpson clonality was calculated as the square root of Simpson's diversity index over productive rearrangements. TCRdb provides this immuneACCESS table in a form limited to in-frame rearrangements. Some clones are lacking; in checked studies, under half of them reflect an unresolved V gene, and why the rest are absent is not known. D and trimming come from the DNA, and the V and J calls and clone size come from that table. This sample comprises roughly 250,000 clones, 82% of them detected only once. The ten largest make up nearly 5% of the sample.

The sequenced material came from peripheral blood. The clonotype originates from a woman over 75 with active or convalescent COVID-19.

The CDR3 is CSVGDSATNEKLFF. The sequenced DNA is TGCAGCGTTGGAGACTCTGCAACTAATGAAAAACTGTTTTTT. The chain employs TRBV29-1 and TRBJ1-4; no D gene can be assigned with confidence. Looking up the germline V gene yields CDR1 SQVTM and CDR2 ANQGSEA. Relative to germline, V is 4 bases shorter and J is 0 bases shorter, with 9 bases between their ends. The CDR3 starts with the cysteine, ends with the phenylalanine, and has 14 residues. The DNA shown is the 42-base CDR3, in frame from base 1.